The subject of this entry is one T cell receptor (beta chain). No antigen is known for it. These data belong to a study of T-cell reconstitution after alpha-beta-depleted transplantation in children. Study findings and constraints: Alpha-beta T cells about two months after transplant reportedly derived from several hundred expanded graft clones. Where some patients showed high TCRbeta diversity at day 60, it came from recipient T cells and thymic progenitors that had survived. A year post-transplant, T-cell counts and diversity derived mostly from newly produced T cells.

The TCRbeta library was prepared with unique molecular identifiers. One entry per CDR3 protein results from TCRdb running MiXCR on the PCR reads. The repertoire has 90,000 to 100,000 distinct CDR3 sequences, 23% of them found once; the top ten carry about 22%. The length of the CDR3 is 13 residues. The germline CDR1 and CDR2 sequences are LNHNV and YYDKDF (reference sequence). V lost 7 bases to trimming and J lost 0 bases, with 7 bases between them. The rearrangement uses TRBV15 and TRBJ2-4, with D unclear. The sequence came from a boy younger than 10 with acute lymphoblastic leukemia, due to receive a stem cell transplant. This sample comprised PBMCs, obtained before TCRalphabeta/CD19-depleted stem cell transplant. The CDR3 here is CATKQLAKNIQYF. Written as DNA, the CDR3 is TGTGCCACCAAGCAACTAGCCAAAAACATTCAGTACTTC. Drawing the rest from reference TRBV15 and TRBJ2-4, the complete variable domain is DAMVIQNPRYQVTQFGKPVTLSCSQTLNHNVMYWYQQKSSQAPKLLFHYYDKDFNNEADTPDNFQSRRPNTSFCFLDIRSPGLGDTAMYLCATKQLAKNIQYFGAGTRLSVL.